This T cell receptor beta chain came from a study of T-cell reconstitution after alpha-beta-depleted transplantation in children. The CDR3 length is 12 residues. Per germline, CDR1 SQVTM and CDR2 ANQGSEA. V lost 6 bases to trimming and J lost 6 bases; unmatched junction nucleotides: 5. The authors prepared the TCRbeta library with unique molecular identifiers. TCRdb re-called the PCR reads through MiXCR, storing one row per CDR3 protein. The table shows about 350,000 distinct CDR3 sequences, with 13% occurring only once. This clonotype has ten or more counts. V usage is TRBV29-1 and J usage is TRBJ2-1, with 7 bases identical to TRBD1. The receptor's source is a human donor who donated a stem cell graft to a child with Fanconi anemia. The sequences come from PBMCs, collected from the stem cell graft. CDR3 loop: CSVVGQLNEQFF. CDR3 nucleotides: TGCAGCGTCGTGGGACAGCTCAATGAGCAGTTCTTC.